This T cell receptor beta chain was sequenced in a study of human T cells and chemical hapten exposure. TCRdb fed the RACE reads into MiXCR, producing one record per CDR3 protein. Of tens of thousands of distinct CDR3 sequences listed, 9.3% are singletons. Looked up from germline, CDR1 is SSHAT and CDR2 is FNYEAQ (reference sequence). The CDR3 spans 14 residues. V lost 4 bases to trimming and J lost 9 bases, with 16 bases between them. This clonotype was recorded at least ten times. This sample's time point: patch test 1, 2 weeks after DPC sensitization. The treatment: therapeutic diphenylcyclopropenone sensitization with weekly scalp DPC.

The receptor was derived from a woman aged 40 to 50 with alopecia areata. Some clones in this sample may be carry-over from other donors' samples. This specimen consisted of whole blood, obtained in connection with sensitization to the hapten diphenylcyclopropenone (DPC). The chain combines TRBV7-7 with TRBJ2-1; D remains ambiguous. CDR3 sequence: CASSSTPSGSEQFF. The CDR3 DNA is TGTGCCAGCAGCTCAACCCCCTCTGGCAGTGAGCAGTTCTTC. Combining the CDR3 with reference TRBV7-7 and TRBJ2-1 gives the whole variable domain GAGVSQSPRYKVTKRGQDVTLRCDPISSHATLYWYQQALGQGPEFLTYFNYEAQPDKSGLPSDRFSAERPEGSISTLTIQRTEQRDSAMYRCASSSTPSGSEQFFGPGTRLTVL.